This TCR beta chain derives from a study of blood T cell repertoires in COVID-19 (TCRdb year 2020). As for the study more broadly: Samples from collaborators originated in the United States, Italy and Spain and spanned both the acute and convalescent phases of COVID-19. The prospective study material was composed of cDNA or gDNA derived from T cells, B-cell-depleted T cells, or PBMCs. Subjects who had been exposed to COVID-19, were actively infected with it, or had recovered from it provided the deeply sampled blood TCRbeta repertoires that made up the dataset. The repertoires were released in a freely available public database meant as a resource for research on the immune response to SARS-CoV-2. The samples were drawn from two sources: the first 160 participants of the ongoing ImmuneRACE study, and fewer than 1,500 subjects contributed by 6 global collaborators. Sample metadata almost always included a de-identified subject ID, COVID-19 status, age in years and sex. HLA class I and class II types, where available, came from metadata supplied by the sample provider rather than from assay-based typing.

Beyond this particular receptor, the publication reports: How much clinical and demographic metadata was included differed by source and by participant, and the metadata was provided uncurated.

TCRbeta CDR3 regions were amplified from genomic DNA by means of the immunoSEQ Assay, a bias-controlled multiplex PCR. The paper's processing steps were these. Nucleated cell counts per sample were estimated from amplification of reference gene primers within the assay. To quantify the absolute abundance of each unique TCRbeta CDR3 rearrangement, sequence reads were collapsed and filtered. For each sample, productive Simpson clonality was calculated by taking the square root of Simpson's diversity index across productive rearrangements. Drawn from immuneACCESS, this table holds only the in-frame rearrangements with V and J called that TCRdb kept. Clones are partly lost; checked studies trace under half to an unresolved V gene and leave the rest unexplained. That table supplies the V and J calls and clone size; D and trimming were determined from the DNA. In this sample the table shows approximately 160,000 clones, more than 70% of which occur a single time. The ten top clones hold approximately 6% of the sample.

Participants in the prospective study were aged roughly 18 to 95 years, lived in over 20 United States geographic areas, and enrolled through a virtual design. In the prospective study, participants were assigned to cohorts based on the clinical history participants reported in a screening survey and a study questionnaire. Recovered participants in ImmuneRACE Cohort 3 were defined as having two consecutive negative NP/OP PCR tests, clearance from a healthcare professional, or resolution of symptoms. In the prospective study, mobile phlebotomists collected whole blood, serum and a nasopharyngeal or oropharyngeal swab from each participant. Participants in the prospective study had the option to provide additional blood draws and questionnaires over a roughly 2-month period. Prospective study blood samples were shipped either frozen or at room temperature before DNA extraction. In regard to this clone: Its target antigen remains unknown. Base qualities are not provided; no much larger clone lies one nucleotide away.

From the cysteine through the phenylalanine, the CDR3 covers 14 amino acids. The CDR3 DNA has 42 bases and is translated from base 1. V is pruned by 6 bases and J by 4 bases, leaving 6 bases of the junction without a gene match. CDR1 and CDR2 are read off the germline V gene as SGHTA and FQGNSA. Recombination linked TRBV7-2 to TRBJ2-5; TRBD2 agrees with 9 junctional bases. This TCR was sampled from a man aged 35-49 years who had recovered from COVID-19. The sample taken for sequencing was PBMCs or T cells enriched from blood (not recorded which). The CDR3 protein: CASRFAGGRETQYF. DNA sequence: TGTGCCAGCAGGTTCGCGGGGGGGCGAGAGACCCAGTACTTC.